Listed here are 17 T cell receptor beta chains from one sample, sequenced in a study of shared clonotypes between healthy human individuals. Sequencing used immunoSEQ multiplex PCR; TCRdb keeps in-frame clones, though not all of them. This sample has more than 400,000 clones, with roughly 80% found just once. The sequenced material came from PBMCs. The receptors originated from a woman aged 40 to 49 in good health. Some clones in this sample may be carry-over from other donors' samples.

The gene calls are TRBV30 and TRBJ2-1, with a tentative D call TRBD2 (5 bases). Germline CDR1 reads GTSNPN; CDR2 reads SVGIG (reference sequence). CDR3 length: 15 residues. Trimming stripped 5 bases from V and 2 bases from J, with 16 bases between. The CDR3 DNA reads as TGTGCCTGGGGGCAAGGAGCGGACCCCTACAATGAGCAGTTCTTC. Its translation is CAWGQGADPYNEQFF.

The genes are TRBV5-1 and TRBJ1-1, with D unclear. The CDR3 totals 14 residues. The V end was cut by 0 bases, the J end by 5 bases, with 11 bases between. Germline assignment: CDR1 SGHRS and CDR2 YFSETQ. This CDR3 reads CASSLVEGRTEAFF. The CDR3 coding sequence is TGCGCCAGCAGCTTGGTAGAGGGTCGGACTGAAGCTTTCTTT.

This chain connects TRBV5-6 to TRBJ1-5; D is unclear. Looked up from germline, CDR1 is SGHDT and CDR2 is YYEEEE. The ends were cut back, 0 bases at V and 6 bases at J, with 4 bases in the middle. CDR3 length: 12 residues. Written as DNA, the CDR3 is TGTGCCAGCAGCTTGGGTACTCAGCCCCAGCATTTT. Translating gives CASSLGTQPQHF. The whole variable domain, filled in from reference TRBV5-6 and TRBJ1-5, reads DAGVTQSPTHLIKTRGQQVTLRCSPKSGHDTVSWYQQALGQGPQFIFQYYEEEERQRGNFPDRFSGHQFPNYSSELNVNALLLGDSALYLCASSLGTQPQHFGDGTRLSIL.

Note on this clone: A much larger clone sits a single nucleotide away, making a read error possible. The chain uses TRBV29-1 and TRBJ1-1; maybe TRBD1 (5 bases). This CDR3 is 13 amino acids long. Germline values: CDR1 SQVTM, CDR2 ANQGSEA. The CDR3 region is CSVDRGVGTAAFF. The DNA of the CDR3 is TGCAGCGTTGATCGAGGGGTTGGCACTGCAGCTTTCTTT.

This chain connects TRBV6-5 to TRBJ1-6; a possible D gene is TRBD1 (6 bases). The CDR3 runs 15 residues. The V gene's germline CDR1 is MNHEY and CDR2 SVGAGI. Trimming cost V 0 bases and J 6 bases, with 9 bases left between them. The CDR3 DNA reads TGTGCCAGCAGTTACTCCTGGACAGCTAATTCACCCCTCCACTTT. This codes for CASSYSWTANSPLHF.

Notes on this clone: Other nucleotide sequences in the sample specify the same CDR3. V usage is TRBV19 and J usage is TRBJ1-5; D is unclear. Trimming pared 1 base from V and 5 bases from J, leaving 6 bases between. The CDR3 has 13 amino acids. The germline CDR1 and CDR2 sequences are LNHDA and SQIVND (reference sequence). The CDR3 DNA reads as TGTGCCAGTAGTATAGTAGGTGATCAGCCCCAGCATTTT. Its protein product is CASSIVGDQPQHF.

This clone was seen a few times. The chain uses TRBV15 and TRBJ2-5, with 15 bases aligning to TRBD2. J lost 2 bases, V lost 1 base, and 2 bases had no gene match. Germline values: CDR1 LNHNV, CDR2 YYDKDF (reference sequence). The CDR3 is made up of 17 amino acids. The CDR3 loop is CATSRAGTSGRQETQYF. CDR3 nucleotides: TGTGCCACCAGCAGAGCGGGGACTAGCGGGAGGCAAGAGACCCAGTACTTC.

V is TRBV6-7 and J is TRBJ2-2; D is perhaps TRBD1 or TRBD2 (5 bases each). TRBV6-7 is designated an ORF whose function remains uncertain. Trimming removed 5 bases at V and 4 bases at J, with 20 bases between. This CDR3 is built from 17 residues. Here the CDR3 DNA reads TGTGCCAGCAGTCCCGATTCGGGGCCGTTGGGCACCGGGGAGCTGTTTTTT. Translation: CASSPDSGPLGTGELFF.

This clone was counted a few times. The genes are TRBV5-5 and TRBJ2-5, with D perhaps matching TRBD1 (6 bases). Trimming stripped 0 bases from V and 5 bases from J, with 11 bases between. The germline gives CDR1 SGHKS, CDR2 YYEKEE (reference sequence). This CDR3 has 14 amino acids. CDR3 residues: CASSLVSGVETQYF. CDR3 nucleotide sequence: TGTGCCAGCAGCTTGGTTTCAGGGGTGGAGACCCAGTACTTC.

This clone was observed at least ten times. The rearrangement uses TRBV7-3 and TRBJ1-1; D remains ambiguous. The V gene lost 3 bases and the J gene lost 3 bases, with 11 bases spanning the gap. This CDR3 is 14 amino acids long. CDR1 SGHTA and CDR2 FQGTGA come from the germline V gene. For the CDR3, the DNA is TGTGCCAGCAGCTTGTTCCAAGGAGACACTGAAGCTTTCTTT. Translation gives CASSLFQGDTEAFF. Complete variable domain (other parts from reference TRBV7-3 and TRBJ1-1): GAGVSQTPSNKVTEKGKYVELRCDPISGHTALYWYRQSLGQGPEFLIYFQGTGAADDSGLPNDRFFAVRPEGSVSTLKIQRTERGDSAVYLCASSLFQGDTEAFFGQGTRLTVV.

The chain uses TRBV11-1 and TRBJ2-2; 7 nucleotides line up with TRBD2. The germline CDR1 and CDR2 sequences are SGHAT and FQDESV (reference sequence). The CDR3 spans 16 residues. V shed 8 bases and J 7 bases; nucleotides not matched to a gene: 16. This chain's CDR3 is CASSPMAGARGGELFF. In nucleotides, the CDR3 is TGTGCCAGCTCACCCATGGCGGGAGCTAGGGGCGGGGAGCTGTTTTTT.

The chain joins TRBV6-5 to TRBJ2-7, with TRBD2 matching over 7 bases. V shed 7 bases, J shed 4 bases, and the junction held 7 bases outside the gene matches. Germline assignment: CDR1 MNHEY and CDR2 SVGAGI. There are 13 residues in the CDR3. This CDR3 reads CASTPSGGYEQYF. As DNA, the CDR3 is TGTGCCAGCACTCCTAGCGGAGGTTACGAGCAGTACTTC.

The J gene is TRBJ2-7, the V gene TRBV6-5, with TRBD2 matching over 9 bases. The CDR3 contains 16 residues. CDR1 and CDR2 from the germline V gene are MNHEY and SVGAGI. With V trimmed by 2 bases and J by 4 bases, 9 bases remained unmatched. CDR3 sequence (DNA): TGTGCCAGCAGTTACCCTGGCGGGGGGGGGCGGTACGAGCAGTACTTC. It yields the protein CASSYPGGGGRYEQYF.

This clone was seen only a few times. This chain connects TRBV28 to TRBJ1-5; weak D call: TRBD1 (6 bases). This CDR3 region has 17 residues. V shed 4 bases and J shed 5 bases, with 21 bases lying between them. Germline V gene sequence: CDR1 MDHEN, CDR2 SYDVKM. CDR3 sequence reads: CASSSLGSYRDHQPQHF. The CDR3, as DNA: TGTGCCAGCAGTTCCCTGGGTTCGTACAGGGATCATCAGCCCCAGCATTTT.

The V call is TRBV7-2, the J call TRBJ2-7; the D gene could be TRBD1 or TRBD2 (5 bases each). This CDR3 contains 14 residues. The V end was cut by 2 bases, the J end by 6 bases, with 14 bases between. The germline V gene has CDR1 SGHTA and CDR2 FQGNSA. CDR3 coding DNA: TGTGCCAGCAGCTTATCAGGGCGGGCTCGCGAGCAGTACTTC. It codes for CASSLSGRAREQYF.

In this sample, this clone turned up a few times. One end of the junction does not line up with germline, which may come from a read error. The V and J genes are TRBV5-8 and TRBJ2-1; 12 bases are a match to TRBD2. CDR1 is SGHTS and CDR2 is YDEGEE in the germline V gene. The CDR3 spans 15 residues. The CDR3 DNA is TGTGCCAGCAGCCCCGAACCGAACAGACTAGCGGGAGCTCTCTTC. It encodes CASSPEPNRLAGALF.

The genes are TRBV19 and TRBJ2-7; 8 positions match TRBD1. Germline CDR1 reads LNHDA; CDR2 reads SQIVND (reference sequence). The CDR3 has 14 amino acids. V dropped 4 bases and J dropped 2; count of bases not matched to a gene: 4. The CDR3 spells CASSTSGGPYEQYF. The CDR3 DNA sequence: TGTGCCAGTAGTACGTCAGGGGGCCCCTACGAGCAGTACTTC.